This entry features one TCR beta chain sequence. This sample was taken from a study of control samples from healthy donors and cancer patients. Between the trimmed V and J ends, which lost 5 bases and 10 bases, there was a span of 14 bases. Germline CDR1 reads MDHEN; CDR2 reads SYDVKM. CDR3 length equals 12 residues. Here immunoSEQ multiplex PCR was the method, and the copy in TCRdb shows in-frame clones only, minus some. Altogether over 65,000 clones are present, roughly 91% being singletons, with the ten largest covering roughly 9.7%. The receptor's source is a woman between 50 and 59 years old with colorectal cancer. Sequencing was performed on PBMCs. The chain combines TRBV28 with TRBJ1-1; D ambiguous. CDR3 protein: CASSGASQSAFF. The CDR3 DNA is TGTGCCAGCAGTGGAGCTTCCCAGTCAGCTTTCTTT. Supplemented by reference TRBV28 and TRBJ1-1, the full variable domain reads DVKVTQSSRYLVKRTGEKVFLECVQDMDHENMFWYRQDPGLGLRLIYFSYDVKMKEKGDIPEGYSVSREKKERFSLILESASTNQTSMYLCASSGASQSAFFGQGTRLTVV.